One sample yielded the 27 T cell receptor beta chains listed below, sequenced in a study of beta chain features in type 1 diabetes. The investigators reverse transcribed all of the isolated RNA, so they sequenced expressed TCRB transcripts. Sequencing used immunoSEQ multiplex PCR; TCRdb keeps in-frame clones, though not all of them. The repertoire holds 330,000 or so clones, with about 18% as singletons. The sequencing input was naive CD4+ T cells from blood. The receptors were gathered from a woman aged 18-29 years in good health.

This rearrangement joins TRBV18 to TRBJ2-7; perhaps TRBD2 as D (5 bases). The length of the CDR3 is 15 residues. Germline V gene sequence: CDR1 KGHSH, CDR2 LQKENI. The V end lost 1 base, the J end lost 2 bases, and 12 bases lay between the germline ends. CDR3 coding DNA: TGTGCCAGCTCACCACGGGAGATGCTCACCTACGAGCAGTACTTC. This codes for CASSPREMLTYEQYF.

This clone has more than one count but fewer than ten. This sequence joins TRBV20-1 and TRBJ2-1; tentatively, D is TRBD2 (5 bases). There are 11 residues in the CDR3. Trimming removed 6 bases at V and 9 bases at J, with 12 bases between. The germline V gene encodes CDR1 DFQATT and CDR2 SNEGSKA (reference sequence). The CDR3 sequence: CSAGELTEQFF. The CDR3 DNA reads TGCAGTGCCGGGGAACTAACTGAGCAGTTCTTC.

CDR3 in DNA: TGTGCCAGCAGCGTAGGGCTAGCGGGGGACACCCAGTACTTC. It translates to CASSVGLAGDTQYF. The V and J genes are TRBV9 and TRBJ2-5; 10 nucleotides match TRBD2. Germline V gives CDR1 SGDLS, CDR2 YYNGEE. This CDR3 has 14 amino acids. With 0 bases clipped from V and 8 bases from J, the junction kept 4 bases outside the gene matches.

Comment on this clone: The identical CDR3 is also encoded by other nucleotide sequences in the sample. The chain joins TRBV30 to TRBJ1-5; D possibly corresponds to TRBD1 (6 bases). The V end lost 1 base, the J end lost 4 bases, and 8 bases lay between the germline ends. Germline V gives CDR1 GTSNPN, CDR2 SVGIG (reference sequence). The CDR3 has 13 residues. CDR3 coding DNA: TGTGCCTGGAGTGCGGACAGTAATCAGCCCCAGCATTTT. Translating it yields CAWSADSNQPQHF. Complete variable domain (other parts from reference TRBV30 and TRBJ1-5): SQTIHQWPATLVQPVGSPLSLECTVEGTSNPNLYWYRQAAGRGLQLLFYSVGIGQISSEVPQNLSASRPQDRQFILSSKKLLLSDSGFYLCAWSADSNQPQHFGDGTRLSIL.

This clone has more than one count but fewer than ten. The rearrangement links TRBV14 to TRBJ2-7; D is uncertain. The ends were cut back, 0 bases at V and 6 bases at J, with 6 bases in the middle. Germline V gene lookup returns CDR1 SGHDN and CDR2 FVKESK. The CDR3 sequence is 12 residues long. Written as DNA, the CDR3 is TGTGCCAGCAGCCAAGACTCCGGCGAGCAGTACTTC. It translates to CASSQDSGEQYF.

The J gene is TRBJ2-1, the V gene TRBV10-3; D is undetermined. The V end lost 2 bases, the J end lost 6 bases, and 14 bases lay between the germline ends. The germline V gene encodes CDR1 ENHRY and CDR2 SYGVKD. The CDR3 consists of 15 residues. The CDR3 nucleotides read TGTGCCATCAGTGAGGTAGCCCGGTCCCCCAATGAGCAGTTCTTC. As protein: CAISEVARSPNEQFF.

The CDR3 DNA reads as TGTGCCAGCCGACTAGCGGGAGCAGGTTACGAGCAGTACTTC. Residues: CASRLAGAGYEQYF. This chain joins TRBV27 and TRBJ2-7; the match to TRBD2 covers 12 bases. V was clipped by 8 bases and J by 4 bases; unmatched bases: 6. Germline CDR1 reads MNHEY; CDR2 reads SMNVEV (reference sequence). The CDR3 is made up of 14 amino acids.

This chain's CDR3 is CASSNRLGARGEQFF. DNA of the CDR3: TGTGCCAGCAGTAACCGACTAGGGGCCCGGGGTGAGCAGTTCTTC. V gene TRBV5-4 combines with J gene TRBJ2-1, with a tentative D call TRBD2 (6 bases). V was shortened by 5 bases and J by 9 bases, with 21 bases between the two germline ends. Germline V gene lookup returns CDR1 SGHNT and CDR2 YYREEE (reference sequence). The CDR3 consists of 15 residues.

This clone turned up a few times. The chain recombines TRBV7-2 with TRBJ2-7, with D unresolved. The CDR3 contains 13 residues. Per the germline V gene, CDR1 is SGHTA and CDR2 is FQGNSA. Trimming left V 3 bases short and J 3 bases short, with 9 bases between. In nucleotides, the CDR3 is TGTGCCAGCAGCTTCAGGTACCTCTACGAGCAGTACTTC. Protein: CASSFRYLYEQYF.

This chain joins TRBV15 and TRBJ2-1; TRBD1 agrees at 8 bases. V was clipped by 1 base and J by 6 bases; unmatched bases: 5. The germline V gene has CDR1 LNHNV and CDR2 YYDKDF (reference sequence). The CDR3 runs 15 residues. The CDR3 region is CATSRVRTGINEQFF. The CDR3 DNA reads TGTGCCACCAGCAGAGTGAGGACAGGGATCAATGAGCAGTTCTTC.

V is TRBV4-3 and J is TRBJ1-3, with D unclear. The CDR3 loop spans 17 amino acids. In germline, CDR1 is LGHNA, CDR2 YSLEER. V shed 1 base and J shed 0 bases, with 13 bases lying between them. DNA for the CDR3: TGCGCCAGCAGCCAAGTCTCAGGTTCGAGCTCTGGAAACACCATATATTTT. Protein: CASSQVSGSSSGNTIYF.

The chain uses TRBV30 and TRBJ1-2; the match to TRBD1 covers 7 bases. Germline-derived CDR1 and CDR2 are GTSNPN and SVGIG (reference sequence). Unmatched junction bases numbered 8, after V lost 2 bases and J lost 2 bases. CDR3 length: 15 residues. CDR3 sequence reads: CAWSPWDSQNYGYTF. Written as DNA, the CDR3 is TGTGCCTGGAGTCCCTGGGACAGCCAAAACTATGGCTACACCTTC.

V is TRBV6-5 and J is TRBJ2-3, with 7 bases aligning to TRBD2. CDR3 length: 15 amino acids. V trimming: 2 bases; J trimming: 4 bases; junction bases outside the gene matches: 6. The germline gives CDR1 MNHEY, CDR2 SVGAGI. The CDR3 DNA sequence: TGTGCCAGCAGTTACGGGCGGGAGCGGGCAGATACGCAGTATTTT. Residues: CASSYGRERADTQYF.

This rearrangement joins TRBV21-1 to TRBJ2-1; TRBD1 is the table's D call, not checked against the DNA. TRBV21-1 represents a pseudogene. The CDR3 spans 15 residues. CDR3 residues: CASTIAGAPINEQFF. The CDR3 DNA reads TGTGCCAGCACCATAGCGGGGGCCCCAATCAATGAGCAGTTCTTC.

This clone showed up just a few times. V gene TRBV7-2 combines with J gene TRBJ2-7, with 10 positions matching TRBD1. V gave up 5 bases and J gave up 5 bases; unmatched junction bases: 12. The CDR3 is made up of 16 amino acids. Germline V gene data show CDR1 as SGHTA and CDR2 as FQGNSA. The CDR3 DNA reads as TGTGCCAGCAGCCTGTACTCGACAGGGGGCTACGACGAGCAGTACTTC. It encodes CASSLYSTGGYDEQYF.

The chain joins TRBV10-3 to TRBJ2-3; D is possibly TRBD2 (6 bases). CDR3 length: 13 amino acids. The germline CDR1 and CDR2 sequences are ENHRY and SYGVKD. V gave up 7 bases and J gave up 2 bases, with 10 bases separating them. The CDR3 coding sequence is TGTGCCATCACAACGGGGGTCACAGATACGCAGTATTTT. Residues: CAITTGVTDTQYF.

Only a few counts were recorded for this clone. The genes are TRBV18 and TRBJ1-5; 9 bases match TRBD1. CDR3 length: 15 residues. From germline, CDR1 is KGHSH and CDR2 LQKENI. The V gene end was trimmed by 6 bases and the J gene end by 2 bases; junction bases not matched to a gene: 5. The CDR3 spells CASSRTGDGNQPQHF. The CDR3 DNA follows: TGTGCCAGCTCGCGGACAGGGGATGGCAATCAGCCCCAGCATTTT.

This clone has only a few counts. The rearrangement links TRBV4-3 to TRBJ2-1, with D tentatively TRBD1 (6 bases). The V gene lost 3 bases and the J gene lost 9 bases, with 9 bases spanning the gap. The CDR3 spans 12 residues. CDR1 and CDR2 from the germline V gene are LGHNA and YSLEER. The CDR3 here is CASSHRGGEQFF. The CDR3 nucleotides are TGCGCCAGCAGCCACCGAGGGGGTGAGCAGTTCTTC.

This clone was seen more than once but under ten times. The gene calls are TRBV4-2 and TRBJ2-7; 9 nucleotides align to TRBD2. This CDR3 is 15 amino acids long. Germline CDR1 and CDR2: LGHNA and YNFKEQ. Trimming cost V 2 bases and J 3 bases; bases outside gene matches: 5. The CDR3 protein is CASSQTLAGYYEQYF. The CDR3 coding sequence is TGTGCCAGCAGCCAAACACTAGCGGGTTACTACGAGCAGTACTTC.

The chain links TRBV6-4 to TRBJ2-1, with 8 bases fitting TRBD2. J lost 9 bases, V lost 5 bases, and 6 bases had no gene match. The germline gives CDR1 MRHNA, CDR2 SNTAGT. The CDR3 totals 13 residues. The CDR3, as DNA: TGTGCCAGCAGTTATAGCGGGGTGACTGAGCAGTTCTTC. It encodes CASSYSGVTEQFF.

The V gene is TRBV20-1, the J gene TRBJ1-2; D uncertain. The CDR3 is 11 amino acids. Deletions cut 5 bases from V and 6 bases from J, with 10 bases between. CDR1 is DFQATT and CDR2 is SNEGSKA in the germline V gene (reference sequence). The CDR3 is CSALVPDGYTF. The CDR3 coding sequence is TGCAGTGCTCTAGTCCCGGATGGCTACACCTTC.

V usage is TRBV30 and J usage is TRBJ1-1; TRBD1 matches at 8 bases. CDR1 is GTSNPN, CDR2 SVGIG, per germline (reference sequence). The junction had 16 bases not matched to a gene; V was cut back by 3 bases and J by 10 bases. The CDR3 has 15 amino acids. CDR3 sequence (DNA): TGTGCCTGGAGCTGGCAGGGGGCGCCGAGGGTGGCAGCTTTCTTT. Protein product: CAWSWQGAPRVAAFF.

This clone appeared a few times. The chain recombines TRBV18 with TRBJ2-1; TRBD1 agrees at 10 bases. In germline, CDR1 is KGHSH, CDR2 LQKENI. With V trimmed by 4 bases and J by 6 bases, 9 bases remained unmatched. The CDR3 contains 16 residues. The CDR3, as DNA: TGTGCCAGCTCACAAATGACAGGGGGCCTTGGCAATGAGCAGTTCTTC. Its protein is CASSQMTGGLGNEQFF. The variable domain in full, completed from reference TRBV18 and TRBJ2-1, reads NAGVMQNPRHLVRRRGQEARLRCSPMKGHSHVYWYRQLPEEGLKFMVYLQKENIIDESGMPKERFSAEFPKEGPSILRIQQVVRGDSAAYFCASSQMTGGLGNEQFFGPGTRLTVL.

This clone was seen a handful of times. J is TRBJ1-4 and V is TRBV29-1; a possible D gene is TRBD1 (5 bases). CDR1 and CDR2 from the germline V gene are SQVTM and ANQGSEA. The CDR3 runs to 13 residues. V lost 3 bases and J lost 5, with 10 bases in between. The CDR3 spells CSVDDPGNEKLFF. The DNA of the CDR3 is TGCAGCGTTGACGATCCAGGGAATGAAAAACTGTTTTTT.

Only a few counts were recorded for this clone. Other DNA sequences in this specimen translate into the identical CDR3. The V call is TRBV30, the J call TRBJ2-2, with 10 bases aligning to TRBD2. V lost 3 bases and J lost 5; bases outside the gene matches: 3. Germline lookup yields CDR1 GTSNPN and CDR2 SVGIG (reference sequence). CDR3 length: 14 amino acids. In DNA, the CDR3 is TGTGCCTGGAGGATAGCGGGAGGAACCGGGGAGCTGTTTTTT. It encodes CAWRIAGGTGELFF. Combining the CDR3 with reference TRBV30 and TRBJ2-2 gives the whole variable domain SQTIHQWPATLVQPVGSPLSLECTVEGTSNPNLYWYRQAAGRGLQLLFYSVGIGQISSEVPQNLSASRPQDRQFILSSKKLLLSDSGFYLCAWRIAGGTGELFFGEGSRLTVL.

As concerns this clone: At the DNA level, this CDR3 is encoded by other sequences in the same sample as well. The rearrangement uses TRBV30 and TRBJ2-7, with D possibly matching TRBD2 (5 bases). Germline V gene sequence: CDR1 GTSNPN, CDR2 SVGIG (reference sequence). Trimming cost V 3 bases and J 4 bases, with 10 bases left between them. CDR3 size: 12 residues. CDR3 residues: CAWSRGSYEQYF. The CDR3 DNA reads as TGTGCCTGGAGCCGGGGTTCGTACGAGCAGTACTTC.

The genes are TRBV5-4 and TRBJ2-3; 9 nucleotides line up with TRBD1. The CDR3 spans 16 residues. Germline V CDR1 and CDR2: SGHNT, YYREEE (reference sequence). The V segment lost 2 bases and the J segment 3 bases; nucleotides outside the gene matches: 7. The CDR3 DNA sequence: TGTGCCAGCAGCTTTGGCCCGGACAGGGGAACAGATACGCAGTATTTT. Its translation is CASSFGPDRGTDTQYF.